This TCR beta chain was profiled in a study of T cells in Graves' hyperthyroidism and ophthalmopathy. Using RNA transcripts as the source, TCR beta CDR3 regions were amplified. During a first-round RT-PCR of the TCR CDR3, the HTBI primer set was used. One entry per CDR3 protein results from TCRdb running MiXCR on the multiplex PCR reads. The repertoire holds about 300,000 distinct CDR3 sequences, with roughly 19% as singletons. Diagnoses rested on clinical symptoms, serum thyroxine and TRAb, thyroid ultrasound and orbital computed tomography. This clonotype was counted ten times or more. Trimming at V came to 4 bases and at J to 11 bases, leaving 1 base not matched to a gene. This CDR3 is 11 amino acids long. Germline CDR1 SQVTM, CDR2 ANQGSEA.

The chain recombines TRBV29-1 with TRBJ2-4; 11 bases are a match to TRBD2. Sequencing was done on a sample of blood. The TCR sequence derives from a man aged 45-65 years with Graves' ophthalmopathy. The CDR3 coding sequence is TGCAGCGTTGGACTAGCGGGACTTCAGTACTTC. Its protein product is CSVGLAGLQYF.